The 18 T cell receptor beta chains reported below all come from one sample, sequenced in a study of T cell changes during pregnancy in multiple sclerosis. Assay used: immunoSEQ multiplex PCR; TCRdb lists only in-frame clones, some missing. The sample lists 100,000 to 150,000 clones, approximately 93% seen once, with roughly 5.7% in the top ten. This sample comprised peripheral blood, obtained before pregnancy. These receptors were taken from a female donor with multiple sclerosis, enrolled in a pregnancy study.

DNA for the CDR3: TGTGCCAGCAGTTTGCCCACAGGGATGAATGAAAAACTGTTTTTT. This gives the protein CASSLPTGMNEKLFF. The J gene is TRBJ1-4, the V gene TRBV28, with D possibly matching TRBD1 (6 bases). Germline CDR1 is MDHEN and CDR2 is SYDVKM. The CDR3 is made up of 15 amino acids. V was clipped by 3 bases and J by 5 bases, with 13 bases between them.

The chain carries TRBV7-8 and TRBJ1-2; TRBD1 might be the D (6 bases). Between the trimmed V and J ends, which lost 0 bases and 7 bases, there was a span of 18 bases. The CDR3 sequence is 16 residues long. Germline V gene sequence: CDR1 SGHVS, CDR2 FQNEAQ. The CDR3 region has the DNA TGTGCCAGCAGCTTAGCGAGAACAGGGAGAGACCGTGGCTACACCTTC. Protein sequence: CASSLARTGRDRGYTF.

The CDR3 DNA is TGTGCCAGCGATGCCCAAACAGGGGGACCCACAGATACGCAGTATTTT. It encodes CASDAQTGGPTDTQYF. The rearrangement links TRBV28 to TRBJ2-3, with 8 bases lining up with TRBD1. Germline V gives CDR1 MDHEN, CDR2 SYDVKM. V trimming: 8 bases; J trimming: 2 bases; junction bases outside the gene matches: 12. The CDR3 covers 16 residues.

This clone has more than one count but fewer than ten. The V call is TRBV19, the J call TRBJ1-3; TRBD1 is a possible D gene (6 bases). Trimming left V 10 bases short and J 4 bases short, with 11 bases between. This CDR3 comprises 12 residues. Germline V lookup: CDR1 LNHDA, CDR2 SQIVND (reference sequence). CDR3 residues: CATRDIGNTIYF. The CDR3 nucleotides are TGTGCCACCCGGGACATCGGAAACACCATATATTTT.

J is TRBJ2-5 and V is TRBV2; 7 bases are a match to TRBD1. This CDR3 is built from 14 residues. With V trimmed by 6 bases and J by 0 bases, 4 bases remained unmatched. CDR1 and CDR2 from the germline V gene are SNHLY and FYNNEI. The CDR3 loop reads CASRNRGYQETQYF. The DNA of the CDR3 is TGTGCCAGCAGAAACAGGGGATACCAAGAGACCCAGTACTTC.

This rearrangement joins TRBV19 to TRBJ1-2; 8 bases map to TRBD1. J gave up 5 bases and V 8 bases, and 7 bases lay outside the gene matches. The V gene's germline CDR1 is LNHDA and CDR2 SQIVND (reference sequence). The CDR3 consists of 13 residues. The CDR3, as DNA: TGTGCCAGTTCACACAGGGGGAGGTATGGCTACACCTTC. It is translated as CASSHRGRYGYTF.

J is TRBJ1-1 and V is TRBV6-6; TRBD1 might be the D (6 bases). This CDR3 has 16 residues. Between the trimmed V and J ends, which lost 6 bases and 2 bases, there was a span of 19 bases. Per the germline V gene, CDR1 is MNHNY and CDR2 is SVGAGI (reference sequence). The CDR3 here is CASSDAGGGLNTEAFF. The CDR3 region has the DNA TGTGCCAGCAGCGACGCGGGGGGCGGCCTCAACACTGAAGCTTTCTTT.

The chain combines TRBV29-1 with TRBJ1-1, with 8 positions matching TRBD1. The germline gives CDR1 SQVTM, CDR2 ANQGSEA. The J segment lost 5 bases and the V segment lost 7 bases, leaving 12 bases of the junction unmatched. The CDR3 is made up of 14 amino acids. Written as DNA, the CDR3 is TGCAGCGCTACCTCGACAGGGGTGTGGACTGAAGCTTTCTTT. Translating it yields CSATSTGVWTEAFF.

The gene calls are TRBV7-2 and TRBJ1-1; possible D gene TRBD1, 6 bases. Trimming took 5 bases from V and 0 from J, leaving 13 bases between them. Per the germline V gene, CDR1 is SGHTA and CDR2 is FQGNSA. The CDR3 totals 15 residues. CDR3 in amino acids: CASSVSRGLNTEAFF. CDR3 bases: TGTGCCAGCAGCGTAAGCAGGGGATTGAACACTGAAGCTTTCTTT.

J is TRBJ2-5 and V is TRBV4-2, with 15 bases identical to TRBD2. This CDR3 is built from 17 residues. With V trimmed by 4 bases and J by 2 bases, 5 bases remained unmatched. Germline V lookup: CDR1 LGHNA, CDR2 YNFKEQ. CDR3 nucleotide sequence: TGTGCCAGCAGCCGGGGACTAGCGGGGGGTTCACAAGAGACCCAGTACTTC. It codes for CASSRGLAGGSQETQYF.

The rearrangement joins TRBV19 to TRBJ2-3, with 16 bases fitting TRBD2. Trimming removed 6 bases from V and 5 bases from J; junction bases left unmatched: 5. The germline CDR1 and CDR2 sequences are LNHDA and SQIVND (reference sequence). The CDR3 length is 16 residues. This CDR3 reads CASRTGTSGRVDTQYF. DNA of the CDR3: TGTGCCAGTAGGACCGGGACTAGCGGGAGGGTAGATACGCAGTATTTT.

The chain carries TRBV5-1 and TRBJ2-1; 10 positions agree with TRBD1. In germline, CDR1 is SGHRS, CDR2 YFSETQ. Trimming cost V 3 bases and J 8 bases; bases outside gene matches: 5. The CDR3 is made up of 14 amino acids. The CDR3 bases are TGCGCCAGCAGCTCGGGACAGGGGTGGGATGAGCAGTTCTTC. This codes for CASSSGQGWDEQFF.

This chain connects TRBV6-1 to TRBJ1-1; D is perhaps TRBD1 (5 bases). This CDR3 has 12 residues. Trimming shortened V by 6 bases and J by 7 bases, and 12 bases separated the two germline ends. Per germline, CDR1 MNHNS and CDR2 SASEGT. For the CDR3, the DNA is TGTGCCAGCAGCCTCCAGGGTTATGAAGCTTTCTTT. Residues: CASSLQGYEAFF.

This sequence joins TRBV14 and TRBJ1-3; D is undetermined. Trimming left V 1 base short and J 0 bases short, with 7 bases between. This CDR3 is 15 amino acids long. In germline, CDR1 is SGHDN, CDR2 FVKESK. CDR3 amino acids: CASSQGAYSGNTIYF. The DNA for the CDR3 is TGTGCCAGCAGCCAAGGGGCGTACTCTGGAAACACCATATATTTT.

The CDR3 DNA follows: TGTGCCAGCAGCTTGGGACAGGCAACGGCGAAAAACATTCAGTACTTC. It translates to CASSLGQATAKNIQYF. The chain employs TRBV5-5 and TRBJ2-4, with a tentative D call TRBD1 (6 bases). In germline, CDR1 is SGHKS, CDR2 YYEKEE (reference sequence). Deletions cut 0 bases from V and 4 bases from J, with 14 bases between. There are 16 residues in the CDR3.

The genes are TRBV18 and TRBJ2-1, with 13 bases lining up with TRBD2. V dropped 3 bases and J dropped 9; count of bases not matched to a gene: 5. Germline-derived CDR1 and CDR2 are KGHSH and LQKENI. There are 15 residues in the CDR3. The CDR3: CASSPGTSGKGEQFF. In DNA form, the CDR3 reads TGTGCCAGCTCACCCGGGACTAGCGGGAAGGGTGAGCAGTTCTTC.

CDR3 in DNA: TGCGCCAGCAGCCTCTCTCCGATAGCGGGAGGGACATTAAACAATGAGCAGTTCTTC. Its protein is CASSLSPIAGGTLNNEQFF. The rearrangement uses TRBV4-1 and TRBJ2-1; 11 positions match TRBD2. CDR3 length equals 19 residues. The V segment lost 4 bases and the J segment 5 bases; nucleotides outside the gene matches: 16. Germline V gene sequence: CDR1 MGHRA, CDR2 YSYEKL.

The rearrangement uses TRBV25-1 and TRBJ1-2; tentative D call: TRBD1 (5 bases). Between the trimmed V and J ends, which lost 10 bases and 0 bases, there was a span of 12 bases. The germline V gene has CDR1 MGHDK and CDR2 SYGVNS. CDR3 length equals 13 residues. The CDR3 region has the DNA TGTGCCACCTCCTCCAGGGCTAACTATGGCTACACCTTC. Encoded protein: CATSSRANYGYTF.